These 8 T cell receptor beta chains originate from one sample sequenced in a study of T cells after yellow fever vaccination. TCRdb recomputed calls from the 5' RACE reads with MiXCR, one row per CDR3 protein. Of more than 250,000 distinct CDR3 sequences listed, 6.8% are singletons. This specimen consisted of PBMCs, obtained approximately 47 days after the first yellow fever vaccination. All receptors come from a young man who received the YFV17D yellow fever vaccine.

This clonotype was detected only a few times. The chain recombines TRBV25-1 with TRBJ2-7; D might be TRBD1 (6 bases). Germline values: CDR1 MGHDK, CDR2 SYGVNS. The CDR3 is 14 residues long. The CDR3 bases are TGTGCCAGCAGGGAATCCCGGGACATCTACGAGCAGTACGTC. This translates into CASRESRDIYEQYV.

This CDR3 is CASSFNFGGEQYF. The CDR3, as DNA: TGTGCCAGCAGCTTTAATTTCGGCGGGGAGCAGTATTTT. The rearrangement links TRBV7-2 to TRBJ2-3, with TRBD2 as a possible D gene (6 bases). The CDR3 totals 13 residues. The V and J ends lost 3 bases and 11 bases respectively, with 15 bases between them. The germline CDR1 and CDR2 sequences are SGHTA and FQGNSA.

This clonotype came up a few times. This rearrangement joins TRBV27 to TRBJ2-2, with D perhaps given as TRBD1 or TRBD2 (6 bases each). Germline V lookup: CDR1 MNHEY, CDR2 SMNVEV (reference sequence). The CDR3 has 16 amino acids. Trimming took off 3 bases at V and 7 bases at J, with 18 bases between the two ends. In DNA, the CDR3 is TGTGCCAGCAGTTTTTCGAATTGGGGGGCAGGCGGGGAGCTGTTTTTT. It yields the protein CASSFSNWGAGGELFF.

The gene calls are TRBV7-8 and TRBJ1-5; D is uncertain. In germline, CDR1 is SGHVS, CDR2 FQNEAQ. The CDR3 length is 13 residues. V lost 1 base and J lost 8, with 9 bases in between. For the CDR3, the DNA is TGTGCCAGCAGCTTAGGTAGTGGTGAGCCCCAGCATTTT. Translation gives CASSLGSGEPQHF.

This clonotype was recorded a few times. The V and J genes are TRBV6-5 and TRBJ1-6, with no clear D. V was clipped by 4 bases and J by 0 bases, with 13 bases between them. Germline CDR1 MNHEY, CDR2 SVGAGI. The length of the CDR3 is 17 residues. The CDR3 spells CASSSPGPSSYNSPLHF. CDR3 DNA: TGTGCCAGCAGTTCGCCGGGCCCAAGCTCCTATAATTCACCCCTCCACTTT.

This clonotype was observed once. Possible read error: a much larger clone is one base away. The V gene is TRBV7-9, the J gene TRBJ1-1; D unclear. CDR3 length: 14 amino acids. Germline lookup yields CDR1 SEHNR and CDR2 FQNEAQ (reference sequence). The CDR3 region is CASSLFEEVPESFF. The CDR3 DNA is TGTGCCAGCAGCTTATTCGAGGAGGTGCCTGAATCTTTCTTT.

There are many counts of this clonotype. The rearrangement joins TRBV7-3 to TRBJ2-1; 12 bases fit TRBD2. V trimming: 2 bases; J trimming: 9 bases; junction bases outside the gene matches: 11. The CDR3 has 17 amino acids. Germline V gives CDR1 SGHTA, CDR2 FQGTGA. Here the CDR3 DNA reads TGTGCCAGCAGCTTACATAGCGGACTAGCGGGGACGGGTGAGCAGTTCTTC. Protein sequence: CASSLHSGLAGTGEQFF.

This clonotype showed up just a few times. The chain recombines TRBV12-3 or TRBV12-4 with TRBJ2-1; 9 bases align to TRBD2. The CDR3 is 14 residues long. The V segment lost 6 bases and the J segment 4 bases; nucleotides outside the gene matches: 4. The CDR3 DNA follows: TGTGCCAGCAGACATAGCGGGGGTTACAATGAGCAGTTCTTC. Translating gives CASRHSGGYNEQFF.